These T cell receptor beta chains were read from a single sample in a study of sequential checkpoint blockade in melanoma. Repertoires were generated with immunoSEQ multiplex PCR, while TCRdb's copy carries only in-frame clones and drops some. The top ten clones hold around a tenth of a sample with tens of thousands of clones, approximately 80% of them seen once. The sample in question was CD8+ T cells sorted from blood (inferred from file names), obtained from a patient given nivolumab and ipilimumab in sequence. Source of these receptors: a human donor with melanoma. Each CDR3 is given with its conserved first and last residue. Fields, in order: J gene, clone size, D gene, V gene, CDR3 DNA, CDR3 protein. D genes are given only for firm matches. Size tells how often a clone was seen (once, few, many) or the class of an expanded clone, and some rows leave it out.

TRBJ2-2 | . | TRBD1 | TRBV11-2 | TGTGCCAGCACCCCCGGGACAGTCACCGGGGAGCTGTTTTTT | CASTPGTVTGELFF
TRBJ1-6 | . | TRBD1 | TRBV2 | TGTGCCAGCAGGGAGGACAGGAGCTCCTATAATTCACCCCTCCACTTT | CASREDRSSYNSPLHF
TRBJ1-2 | . | . | TRBV11-2 | TGTGCCAGCAGCTTAGACACCTCCAGGGCCCGCATCTATGGCTACACCTTC | CASSLDTSRARIYGYTF
TRBJ2-7 | . | . | TRBV6-5 | TGTGCCAGCAGTTACTCTACAGCAAACGAGCAGTACTTC | CASSYSTANEQYF
TRBJ1-5 | . | TRBD1 | TRBV30 | TGTGCCTGGGCCCCCGGGACAGGGGTAGGATATCAGCCCCAGCATTTT | CAWAPGTGVGYQPQHF
TRBJ2-1 | . | TRBD2 | TRBV11-2 | TGTGCCAGCAGCTCAAGACTAGCGGGAGGGAATGAGCAGTTCTTC | CASSSRLAGGNEQFF
TRBJ1-2 | once | TRBD1 | TRBV25-1 | TGTGCCAGCAGTGAAACTGTCTACAGGGGATCCTATGGCTACACCTTC | CASSETVYRGSYGYTF
TRBJ2-1 | . | . | TRBV7-4 | TGTGCCAGCAGCTTAGAACAGGGAACGGATGAGCAGTTCTTC | CASSLEQGTDEQFF
TRBJ1-6 | once | . | TRBV19 | TGTGCCAGTAGTATTTCCTCTGTAGGCCTCGGGGATTCACCCCTCCACTTT | CASSISSVGLGDSPLHF
TRBJ2-7 | . | TRBD1 | TRBV13 | TGTGCCAGCAGCGCTACCGGGACAGGGTATACCTACGAGCAGTACTTC | CASSATGTGYTYEQYF
TRBJ2-1 | . | TRBD2 | TRBV9 | TGTGCCAGCAGCGTAGGACTAGCGGGGCTCTACAATGAGCAGTTCTTC | CASSVGLAGLYNEQFF
TRBJ2-7 | . | TRBD2 | TRBV18 | TGTGCCAGCTCACGGAAGCGCGGGAGGAACGAGCAGTACTTC | CASSRKRGRNEQYF
TRBJ2-3 | . | TRBD2 | TRBV7-8 | TGTGCCAGCAGCCCACAGCGGGGGAGCACAGATACGCAGTATTTT | CASSPQRGSTDTQYF
TRBJ1-4 | . | TRBD1 | TRBV11-2 | TGTGCCAGCACCACCCCACAGGGGGCGCCGTCTAATGAAAAACTGTTTTTT | CASTTPQGAPSNEKLFF